The text below deals with one T cell receptor beta chain. Its antigen remains unidentified. The same CDR3 is also encoded by other DNA sequences in this sample. PCR was performed using 60 Vbeta and 13 Jbeta primers. Generated by immunoSEQ multiplex PCR, the TCRdb table keeps only in-frame clones and is missing some. The repertoire holds 170,000 or so clones, with 77% as singletons. In germline, CDR1 is MDHEN, CDR2 SYDVKM. The CDR3 covers 14 residues. V lost 5 bases and J 1 base, leaving 11 bases between the germline ends. These data originate in a study of cytomegalovirus exposure and HLA in healthy donors. Study in general: Early released data comprised around 79 million unique TCRs from HLA-typed donors.

General study points: Later on, a genetic analysis was performed. It linked a missense variant in DCLRE1C with V- and J-gene trimming of TCR beta. In a later analysis, TCR association rates varied by HLA locus: DRB1 most, HLA-C fewest. Presence/absence analyses treated sequencing depth as roughly uniform across donors.

The TCR comes from a woman aged 25-40 years in good health and CMV-seropositive. Sequenced: PBMCs. The chain couples TRBV28 to TRBJ1-1; the D gene is possibly TRBD1 (6 bases). CDR3 protein: CASSPPRGNTEAFF. The CDR3 DNA is TGTGCCAGCAGTCCGCCCAGGGGGAACACTGAAGCTTTCTTT. Supplemented by reference TRBV28 and TRBJ1-1, the full variable domain reads DVKVTQSSRYLVKRTGEKVFLECVQDMDHENMFWYRQDPGLGLRLIYFSYDVKMKEKGDIPEGYSVSREKKERFSLILESASTNQTSMYLCASSPPRGNTEAFFGQGTRLTVV.